Following are 24 T cell receptor beta chains from one sample sequenced in a study of T cells in Graves' hyperthyroidism and ophthalmopathy (dated 2019 in TCRdb). Library method: multiplex PCR. Data came from an Illumina HiSeq 2000. The TCR beta CDR3 regions were amplified from the RNA transcripts. For the first round of RT-PCR on the TCR CDR3, the HTBI primer set was used together with the Qiagen OneStep RT-PCR kit. TCRdb's own reprocessing of the public reads used fastp at Q25 and MiXCR and kept productive beta chains. Under each unique CDR3 protein, matching rows form one entry showing the most common genes and DNA. The sample yields about 180,000 distinct CDR3 sequences; about 9.4% were counted once. The ten top clones hold more than 20% of the sample. Material for sequencing was blood. These receptors all come from a woman under 30 with Graves' hyperthyroidism that later progressed to Graves' ophthalmopathy.

Ten or more counts support this clonotype. The J gene is TRBJ2-3, the V gene TRBV18; 9 bases are a match to TRBD2. V was pared by 5 bases and J by 7 bases, with 10 bases of the junction left unmatched. Germline V lookup: CDR1 KGHSH, CDR2 LQKENI. The CDR3 is 15 amino acids. CDR3 sequence reads: CASSSSTSGPYTQYF. As DNA, the CDR3 is TGTGCCAGCTCATCTTCGACTAGCGGACCTTATACGCAGTATTTT.

This clonotype was seen many times. This chain joins TRBV18 and TRBJ1-2, with unresolved D. Germline lookup yields CDR1 KGHSH and CDR2 LQKENI. The CDR3 consists of 13 residues. V gave up 2 bases and J gave up 4 bases, with 8 bases separating them. Written as DNA, the CDR3 is TGTGCCAGCTCACCAGACTTCAGCTATGGCTACACCTTC. Amino acid sequence: CASSPDFSYGYTF.

Ten or more counts support this clonotype. V usage is TRBV30 and J usage is TRBJ1-5, with TRBD1 as a possible D gene (6 bases). This CDR3 is 13 amino acids long. The germline gives CDR1 GTSNPN, CDR2 SVGIG (reference sequence). Trimming removed 5 bases from V and 4 bases from J, with 12 bases in between. The CDR3 nucleotides read TGTGCCTGGGGAACAGGGTTGAATCAGCCCCAGCATTTT. This gives the protein CAWGTGLNQPQHF.

Only a few counts were recorded for this clonotype. The chain combines TRBV19 with TRBJ1-6, with D maybe TRBD1 (5 bases). The CDR3 covers 18 residues. Germline loops: CDR1 LNHDA, CDR2 SQIVND (reference sequence). V gave up 2 bases and J gave up 0 bases, with 14 bases separating them. The CDR3 DNA reads as TGTGCCAGTAGTATACGTCAGGACGACAGCTCCTATAATTCACCCCTCCACTTT. Its protein product is CASSIRQDDSSYNSPLHF.

This clonotype occurred many times. V and J are TRBV20-1 and TRBJ1-1; tentative D call: TRBD1 (6 bases). Trimming cost V 0 bases and J 7 bases, with 9 bases left between them. The CDR3 totals 12 residues. The germline gives CDR1 DFQATT, CDR2 SNEGSKA (reference sequence). CDR3 sequence (DNA): TGCAGTGCTAGAGACGCGGACAGTGAAGCTTTCTTT. Translated: CSARDADSEAFF.

In its sample, this clonotype was seen many times. This sequence joins TRBV2 and TRBJ2-3, with 8 bases aligning to TRBD1. CDR3 length: 13 amino acids. CDR1 and CDR2 (germline): SNHLY, FYNNEI. Trimming at V came to 6 bases and at J to 3 bases, leaving 2 bases not matched to a gene. CDR3 in amino acids: CASRQGATDTQYF. The CDR3 nucleotides read TGTGCCAGCAGGCAGGGGGCAACAGATACGCAGTATTTT.

J is TRBJ2-1 and V is TRBV3-1; TRBD2 might be the D (5 bases). Germline V gene lookup returns CDR1 LGHDT and CDR2 YNNKEL (reference sequence). This CDR3 spans 12 amino acids. V lost 4 bases and J 8 bases, leaving 9 bases between the germline ends. In DNA form, the CDR3 reads TGTGCCAGCAGCCGGGATAGCGATGAGCAGTTCTTC. It translates to CASSRDSDEQFF.

This sequence joins TRBV11-2 and TRBJ2-1, with TRBD1 identical over 8 bases. This CDR3 region has 13 residues. Trimming cost V 5 bases and J 7 bases; bases outside gene matches: 4. Looked up from germline, CDR1 is SGHAT and CDR2 is FQNNGV. This CDR3 reads CASSPTGENEQFF. CDR3 DNA sequence: TGTGCCAGCAGCCCGACAGGGGAAAATGAGCAGTTCTTC.

This clonotype was picked up a small number of times. The chain is built from TRBV3-1 and TRBJ2-3; 13 bases map to TRBD2. Germline V gene data show CDR1 as LGHDT and CDR2 as YNNKEL (reference sequence). CDR3 length: 18 residues. Germline trimming cut 4 bases from V and 0 bases from J; bases unmatched to any gene: 7. CDR3 in amino acids: CASSLRTSGGPSTDTQYF. CDR3 coding DNA: TGTGCCAGCAGCCTAAGGACTAGCGGGGGTCCTAGCACAGATACGCAGTATTTT.

This clonotype has ten or more counts. This rearrangement joins TRBV12-3 or TRBV12-4 to TRBJ2-3; 8 nucleotides line up with TRBD1. V dropped 5 bases and J dropped 2; count of bases not matched to a gene: 9. This CDR3 is built from 16 residues. The CDR3 reads CASSLPRTGITDTQYF. The CDR3 nucleotides read TGTGCCAGCAGTCTACCTCGGACAGGGATCACAGATACGCAGTATTTT.

This chain uses TRBV3-1 with TRBJ2-7; D is undetermined. V lost 4 bases and J lost 3, with 16 bases in between. CDR1 LGHDT and CDR2 YNNKEL come from the germline V gene (reference sequence). The length of the CDR3 is 15 residues. The CDR3 is CASSRDRAKGYEQYF. The CDR3 DNA follows: TGTGCCAGCAGCCGGGATAGGGCAAAGGGCTACGAGCAGTACTTC.

This clonotype was observed a handful of times. CDR3 region: CASRVQGNEQFF. In nucleotides, the CDR3 is TGTGCCAGCCGCGTACAGGGAAATGAGCAGTTCTTC. The chain links TRBV5-5 to TRBJ2-1; D perhaps matches TRBD1 (6 bases). The germline CDR1 and CDR2 sequences are SGHKS and YYEKEE (reference sequence). The V end lost 7 bases, the J end lost 7 bases, and 12 bases lay between the germline ends. The CDR3 sequence is 12 residues long.

This clonotype was recorded many times. This sequence joins TRBV28 and TRBJ2-2; D not resolved. The V gene's germline CDR1 is MDHEN and CDR2 SYDVKM. With 3 bases removed from V and 6 bases from J, the gap between germline ends came to 8 bases. The CDR3 spans 13 residues. This CDR3 reads CASSFTLAGELFF. The DNA of the CDR3 is TGTGCCAGCAGTTTTACGCTAGCCGGGGAGCTGTTTTTT.

This chain joins TRBV7-2 and TRBJ2-2; 13 nucleotides line up with TRBD2. V trimming: 3 bases; J trimming: 5 bases; junction bases outside the gene matches: 9. From germline, CDR1 is SGHTA and CDR2 FQGNSA. This CDR3 comprises 18 residues. This CDR3 is CASSLELGLAGKTGELFF. The CDR3 nucleotides read TGTGCCAGCAGCTTGGAGTTGGGACTAGCGGGAAAGACCGGGGAGCTGTTTTTT.

This clonotype was seen ten or more times. This chain connects TRBV6-1 to TRBJ2-7, with D perhaps matching TRBD1 (6 bases). V was clipped by 7 bases and J by 1 base, with 14 bases between them. Germline CDR1 reads MNHNS; CDR2 reads SASEGT. The CDR3 extends over 14 amino acids. CDR3 bases: TGTGCCAGCACCCTCGACAGGAGGTCCTACGAGCAGTACTTC. Its translation is CASTLDRRSYEQYF.

This clonotype was found many times. The chain links TRBV28 to TRBJ1-5; 7 nucleotides line up with TRBD1. Trimming removed 6 bases from V and 2 bases from J; junction bases left unmatched: 10. This CDR3 has 16 residues. Germline V gene lookup returns CDR1 MDHEN and CDR2 SYDVKM. This CDR3 is CASRRRQGSGNQPQHF. In DNA, the CDR3 is TGTGCCAGCAGAAGAAGACAGGGATCGGGCAATCAGCCCCAGCATTTT.

This clonotype was detected many times. V usage is TRBV20-1 and J usage is TRBJ1-2, with D unresolved. CDR3 length: 14 residues. With 0 bases removed from V and 4 bases from J, the gap between germline ends came to 12 bases. The germline V gene encodes CDR1 DFQATT and CDR2 SNEGSKA (reference sequence). The CDR3 spells CSAREEDSPYGYTF. CDR3 bases: TGCAGTGCTAGAGAGGAGGATTCGCCCTATGGCTACACCTTC.

This clonotype appeared many times. The V call is TRBV29-1, the J call TRBJ1-1; 8 nucleotides line up with TRBD1. The junction had 6 bases not matched to a gene; V was cut back by 6 bases and J by 0 bases. Germline CDR1 and CDR2: SQVTM and ANQGSEA. The length of the CDR3 is 14 residues. CDR3 amino acids: CSVDETGVNTEAFF. In nucleotides, the CDR3 is TGCAGCGTCGATGAGACAGGGGTGAACACTGAAGCTTTCTTT.

This clonotype was counted ten times or more. J is TRBJ2-1 and V is TRBV14, with 13 bases that match TRBD2. This CDR3 has 16 residues. V shed 1 base, J shed 6 bases, and the junction held 3 bases outside the gene matches. Germline CDR1 SGHDN, CDR2 FVKESK. CDR3 loop: CASSQGLAGGVNEQFF. CDR3 coding DNA: TGTGCCAGCAGCCAAGGACTAGCGGGGGGAGTCAATGAGCAGTTCTTC.

This clonotype was found many times. The chain is built from TRBV3-1 and TRBJ2-2; D may be TRBD1 (5 bases). V was clipped by 7 bases and J by 6 bases, with 6 bases between them. CDR3 size: 11 residues. The germline V gene has CDR1 LGHDT and CDR2 YNNKEL (reference sequence). The DNA of the CDR3 is TGTGCCAGCAAGGGGTCCGGGGAGCTGTTTTTT. Protein sequence: CASKGSGELFF.

Many counts were recorded for this clonotype. The rearrangement joins TRBV20-1 to TRBJ2-1; TRBD2 aligns across 9 bases. The junction had 13 bases not matched to a gene; V was cut back by 1 base and J by 9 bases. The CDR3 is 16 residues long. Germline CDR1 and CDR2: DFQATT and SNEGSKA (reference sequence). Written as DNA, the CDR3 is TGCAGTGCTAGAGGGCCGGCTAGCGGGAAAGGAGCTGAGCAGTTCTTC. Amino acid sequence: CSARGPASGKGAEQFF.

This clonotype was recorded at least ten times. This sequence joins TRBV7-9 and TRBJ1-5; D is unclear. Germline CDR1 and CDR2: SEHNR and FQNEAQ (reference sequence). This CDR3 is 17 amino acids long. The V and J ends lost 2 bases and 3 bases respectively, with 17 bases between them. The CDR3 DNA follows: TGTGCCAGCAGCTTAAGTTTACCTGGACCGCTCAATCAGCCCCAGCATTTT. Translation gives CASSLSLPGPLNQPQHF.

This clonotype has a handful of counts. The rearrangement uses TRBV4-1 and TRBJ2-3; D gene ambiguous. CDR3 length: 15 residues. From germline, CDR1 is MGHRA and CDR2 YSYEKL. Trimming took 1 base from V and 0 from J, leaving 8 bases between them. CDR3 sequence (DNA): TGCGCCAGCAGCCAAGGGCTAACTAGCACAGATACGCAGTATTTT. Protein product: CASSQGLTSTDTQYF.

This clonotype has at least ten counts. The chain combines TRBV20-1 with TRBJ2-3; 14 nucleotides agree with TRBD2. The germline gives CDR1 DFQATT, CDR2 SNEGSKA (reference sequence). With 1 base clipped from V and 5 bases from J, the junction kept 8 bases outside the gene matches. This CDR3 is built from 17 residues. The CDR3 loop is CSARGLAGGQTEDTQYF. Here the CDR3 DNA reads TGCAGTGCTAGAGGACTAGCGGGGGGGCAAACCGAAGATACGCAGTATTTT.